In its sample, the clone carrying this TCR beta chain was seen a few times. These data originate in a study of blood T cell repertoires in COVID-19. Method: immunoSEQ multiplex PCR; TCRdb's copy keeps in-frame clones and lacks some. The sample lists under 300,000 clones, 70% to 90% seen once, with under 9% in the top ten. Per germline, CDR1 MNHEY and CDR2 SVGEGT. J was trimmed by 7 bases and V by 3 bases; bases with no gene match: 7. This CDR3 spans 15 amino acids. Specimen: peripheral blood. The chain joins TRBV6-2 or TRBV6-3 to TRBJ1-5, with TRBD1 matching 9 bases. This clonotype was sampled from a woman in her sixties or seventies with active or convalescent COVID-19. CDR3 sequence (DNA): TGTGCCAGCAGTTATACAGGGACAGGGAGGCAGCCCCAGCATTTT. It yields the protein CASSYTGTGRQPQHF.